This T cell receptor (beta chain) emerged from a study of blood T cell repertoires in COVID-19. Across the study: Material from acute and convalescent COVID-19 was sourced from the United States, Italy and Spain. T cells, B-cell-depleted T cells, or PBMCs provided the cDNA or gDNA that served as material.

V was clipped by 5 bases and J by 9 bases, with 24 bases between them. Germline values: CDR1 SGHNT, CDR2 YYREEE (reference sequence). CDR3 length: 16 residues. In the authors' methods: Amplifying reference gene primers gave estimates of nucleated cell counts. Generated by immunoSEQ multiplex PCR, the TCRdb table keeps only in-frame clones and is missing some. The DNA was the basis for D and trimming; V, J and clone size are from that table. Among about 100,000 clones listed, over 75% were seen once. The origin of this receptor is a human donor in a cohort sampled during active COVID-19. Sequencing used peripheral blood. The gene calls are TRBV5-4 and TRBJ2-1; maybe TRBD2 (5 bases). This CDR3 reads CASRESRAKRVGEQFF. For the CDR3, the DNA is TGTGCCAGCAGAGAAAGTCGGGCTAAGAGGGTGGGTGAGCAGTTCTTC.